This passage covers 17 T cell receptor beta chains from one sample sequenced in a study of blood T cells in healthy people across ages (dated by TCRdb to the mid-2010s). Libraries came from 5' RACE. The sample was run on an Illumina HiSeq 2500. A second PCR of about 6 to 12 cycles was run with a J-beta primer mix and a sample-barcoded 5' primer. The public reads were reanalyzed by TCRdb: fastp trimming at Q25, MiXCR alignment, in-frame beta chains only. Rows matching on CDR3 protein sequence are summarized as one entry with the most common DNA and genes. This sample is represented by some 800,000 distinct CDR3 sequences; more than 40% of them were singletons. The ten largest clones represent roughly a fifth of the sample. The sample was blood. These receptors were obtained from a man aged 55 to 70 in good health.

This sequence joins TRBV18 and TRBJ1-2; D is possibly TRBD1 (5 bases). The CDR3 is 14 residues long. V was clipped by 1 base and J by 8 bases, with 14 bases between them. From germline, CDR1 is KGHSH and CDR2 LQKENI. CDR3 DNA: TGTGCCAGCTCACCACGTAGAGGGGCGGAAGGCTACACCTTC. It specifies CASSPRRGAEGYTF.

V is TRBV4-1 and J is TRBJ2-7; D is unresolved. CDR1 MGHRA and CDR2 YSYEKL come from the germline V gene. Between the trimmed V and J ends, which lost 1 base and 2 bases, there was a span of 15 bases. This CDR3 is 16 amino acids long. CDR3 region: CASSQVSSVTAYEQYF. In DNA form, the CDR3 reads TGCGCCAGCAGCCAAGTCTCGTCCGTCACAGCCTACGAGCAGTACTTC.

For the CDR3, the DNA is TGCAGTGCTAGAGATGATTGGGCAGGTAACGAGCAGTACTTC. Translating gives CSARDDWAGNEQYF. This sequence joins TRBV20-1 and TRBJ2-7; D remains unclear. Between the trimmed V and J ends, which lost 0 bases and 5 bases, there was a span of 14 bases. Germline V gene data show CDR1 as DFQATT and CDR2 as SNEGSKA (reference sequence). CDR3 length: 14 residues.

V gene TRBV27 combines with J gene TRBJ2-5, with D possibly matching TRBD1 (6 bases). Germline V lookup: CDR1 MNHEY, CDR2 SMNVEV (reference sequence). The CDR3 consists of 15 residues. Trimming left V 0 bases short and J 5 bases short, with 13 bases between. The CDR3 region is CASSLSLGARETQYF. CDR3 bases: TGTGCCAGCAGTTTATCTTTGGGGGCGCGGGAGACCCAGTACTTC.

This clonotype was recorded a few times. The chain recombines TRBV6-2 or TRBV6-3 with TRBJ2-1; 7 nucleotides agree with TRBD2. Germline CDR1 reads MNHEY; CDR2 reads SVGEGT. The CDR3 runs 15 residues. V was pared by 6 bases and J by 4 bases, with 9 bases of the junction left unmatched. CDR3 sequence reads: CASSPRDYPYNEQFF. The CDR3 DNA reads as TGTGCCAGCAGCCCCCGGGACTACCCATACAATGAGCAGTTCTTC.

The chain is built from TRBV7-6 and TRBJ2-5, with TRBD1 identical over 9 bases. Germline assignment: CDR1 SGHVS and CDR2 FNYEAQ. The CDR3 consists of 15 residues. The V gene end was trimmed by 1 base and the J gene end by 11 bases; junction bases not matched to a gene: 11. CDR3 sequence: CASSLDSGTGTKQYF. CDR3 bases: TGTGCCAGCAGCTTAGACTCGGGGACAGGGACGAAGCAGTACTTC.

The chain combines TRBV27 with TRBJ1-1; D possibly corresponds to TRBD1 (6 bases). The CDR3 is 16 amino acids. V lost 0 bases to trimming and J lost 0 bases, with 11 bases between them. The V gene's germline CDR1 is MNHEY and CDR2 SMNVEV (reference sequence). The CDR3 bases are TGTGCCAGCAGTTTATCGCGGACAGCCATGAACACTGAAGCTTTCTTT. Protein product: CASSLSRTAMNTEAFF.

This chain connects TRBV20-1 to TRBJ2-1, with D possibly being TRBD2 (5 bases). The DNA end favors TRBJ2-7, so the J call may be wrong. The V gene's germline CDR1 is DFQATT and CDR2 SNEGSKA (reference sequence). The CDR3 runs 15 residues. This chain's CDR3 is CSARGPGLGNNEQYF. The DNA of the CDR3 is TGCAGTGCTAGAGGCCCCGGACTGGGCAACAATGAGCAGTACTTC.

The DNA of the CDR3 is TGTGCCACCAGTCACTTGACAGTCCCCTTGAATGAGCAGTTCTTC. This translates into CATSHLTVPLNEQFF. The chain has TRBV24-1 and TRBJ2-1, with D possibly matching TRBD1 (5 bases). CDR1 and CDR2 from the germline V gene are KGHDR and SFDVKD. V was clipped by 6 bases and J by 7 bases, with 18 bases between them. The CDR3 has 15 residues.

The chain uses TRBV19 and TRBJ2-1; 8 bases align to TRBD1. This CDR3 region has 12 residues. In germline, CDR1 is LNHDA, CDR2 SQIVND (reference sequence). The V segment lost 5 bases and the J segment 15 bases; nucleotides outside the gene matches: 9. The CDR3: CASSLRTGQWFF. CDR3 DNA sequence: TGTGCCAGTAGTCTCCGGACAGGGCAATGGTTCTTC. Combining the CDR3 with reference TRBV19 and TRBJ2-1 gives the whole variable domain DGGITQSPKYLFRKEGQNVTLSCEQNLNHDAMYWYRQDPGQGLRLIYYSQIVNDFQKGDIAEGYSVSREKKESFPLTVTSAQKNPTAFYLCASSLRTGQWFFGPGTRLTVL.

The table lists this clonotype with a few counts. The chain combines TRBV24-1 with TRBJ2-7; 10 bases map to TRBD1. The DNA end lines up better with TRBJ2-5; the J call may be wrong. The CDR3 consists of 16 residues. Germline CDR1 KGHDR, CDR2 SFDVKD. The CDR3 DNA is TGTGCCACCAGTGATCCGTCGACAGGGGGCTTAGAGACCCAGTACTTC. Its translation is CATSDPSTGGLETQYF.

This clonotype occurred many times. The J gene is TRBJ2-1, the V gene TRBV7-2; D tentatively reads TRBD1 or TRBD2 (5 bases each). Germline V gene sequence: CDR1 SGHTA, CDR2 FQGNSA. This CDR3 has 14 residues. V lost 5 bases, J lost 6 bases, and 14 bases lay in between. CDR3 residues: CASSPRRDLNEQFF. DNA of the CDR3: TGTGCCAGCAGCCCCCGACGGGACCTCAATGAGCAGTTCTTC.

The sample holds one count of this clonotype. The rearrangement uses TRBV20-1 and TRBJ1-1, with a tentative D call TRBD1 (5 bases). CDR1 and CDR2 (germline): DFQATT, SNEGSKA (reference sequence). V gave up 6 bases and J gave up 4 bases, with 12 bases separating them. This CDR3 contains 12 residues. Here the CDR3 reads CSAPPGGTEAFF. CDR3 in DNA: TGCAGTGCCCCCCCGGGGGGCACTGAAGCTTTCTTT.

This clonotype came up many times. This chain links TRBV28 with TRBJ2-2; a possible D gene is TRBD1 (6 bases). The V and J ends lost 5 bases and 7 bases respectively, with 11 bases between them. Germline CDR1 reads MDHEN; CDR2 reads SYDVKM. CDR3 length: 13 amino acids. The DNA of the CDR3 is TGTGCCAGCAGTACCAGGGGAGTCGGGGAGCTGTTTTTT. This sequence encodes CASSTRGVGELFF.

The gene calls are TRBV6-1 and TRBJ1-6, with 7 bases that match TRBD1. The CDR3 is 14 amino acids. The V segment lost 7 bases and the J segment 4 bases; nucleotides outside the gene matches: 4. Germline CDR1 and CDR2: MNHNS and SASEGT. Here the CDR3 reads CASTWTGYNSPLHF. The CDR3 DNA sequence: TGTGCCAGCACTTGGACAGGTTATAATTCACCCCTCCACTTT.

CDR3 protein: CSARVGSGVSTQYF. The CDR3 DNA is TGCAGTGCTAGAGTGGGTAGTGGGGTTTCGACCCAGTACTTC. This chain joins TRBV20-1 and TRBJ2-5; D gene ambiguous. The ends were cut back, 1 base at V and 7 bases at J, with 16 bases in the middle. The germline CDR1 and CDR2 sequences are DFQATT and SNEGSKA (reference sequence). The CDR3 runs 14 residues.

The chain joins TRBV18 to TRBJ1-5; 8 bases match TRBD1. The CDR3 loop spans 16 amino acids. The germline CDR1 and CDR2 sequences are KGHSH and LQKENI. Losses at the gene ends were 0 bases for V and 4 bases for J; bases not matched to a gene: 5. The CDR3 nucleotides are TGTGCCAGCTCACCACCGACAGGGGTTGGTAATCAGCCCCAGCATTTT. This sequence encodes CASSPPTGVGNQPQHF.